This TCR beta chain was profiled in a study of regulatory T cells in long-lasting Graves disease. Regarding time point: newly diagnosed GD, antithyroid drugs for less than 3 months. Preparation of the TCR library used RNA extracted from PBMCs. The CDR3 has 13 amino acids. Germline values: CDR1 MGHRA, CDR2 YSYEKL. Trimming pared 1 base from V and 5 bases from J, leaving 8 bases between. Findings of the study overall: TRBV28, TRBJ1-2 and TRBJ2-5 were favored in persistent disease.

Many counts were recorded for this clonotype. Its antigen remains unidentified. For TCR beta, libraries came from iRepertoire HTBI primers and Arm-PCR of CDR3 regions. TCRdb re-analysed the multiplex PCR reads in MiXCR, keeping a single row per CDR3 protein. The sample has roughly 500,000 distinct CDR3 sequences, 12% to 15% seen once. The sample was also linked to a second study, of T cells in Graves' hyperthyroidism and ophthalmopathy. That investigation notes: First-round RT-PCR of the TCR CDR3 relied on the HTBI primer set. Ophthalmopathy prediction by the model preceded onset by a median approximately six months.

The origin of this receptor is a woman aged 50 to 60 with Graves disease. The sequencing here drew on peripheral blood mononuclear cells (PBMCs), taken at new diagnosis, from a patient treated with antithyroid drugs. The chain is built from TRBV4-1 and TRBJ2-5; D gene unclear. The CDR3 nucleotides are TGCGCCAGCAGCCAAGTACCCCGTGAGACCCAGTACTTC. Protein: CASSQVPRETQYF.